This T cell receptor (beta chain) was obtained from a study of T cell repertoires in cytomegalovirus infection. Study-wide context: Both CMV infection and a matching HLA type were indicated by public TCR beta signatures.

TCRdb independently ran MiXCR on the reads; one entry per CDR3 protein. The repertoire holds a few hundred thousand distinct CDR3 sequences, with about a quarter as singletons. The CDR3 runs 17 residues. The J segment lost 2 bases and the V segment lost 3 bases, leaving 9 bases of the junction unmatched. This clonotype was counted ten times or more. Antigen unknown. General study points: Predominance within the ex vivo response was attributable to HLA-C-restricted CMV-specific TCR beta clonotypes. Carriers of CMV plus the relevant HLA were identified by cumulative public TCR beta family frequency.

This sequence was found in a human donor in good health (CMV status not recorded). Some clones in this sample may be carry-over from other donors' samples. This chain joins TRBV12-3 or TRBV12-4 and TRBJ2-1; TRBD2 agrees at 8 bases. Sequencing input: PBMCs. The CDR3 reads CASSFRLAGGAYNEQFF. In nucleotides, the CDR3 is TGTGCCAGCAGTTTTAGGTTGGCGGGAGGAGCCTACAATGAGCAGTTCTTC.